The 27 T cell receptor beta chains in this list originate from one sample, sequenced in a study of T cell changes during pregnancy in multiple sclerosis (dated by TCRdb to the late 2010s). Libraries were built with the immunoSEQ multiplex PCR assay. Held by TCRdb, this immuneACCESS table contains in-frame sequences only and omits some clones. Under half of the omission traces to an unresolved V gene where checked; the cause of the rest is unknown. Present in this sample are about 73,000 clones, approximately 87% of which were seen just once. The ten largest account for more than 8% of the sample. Source: peripheral blood, taken after pregnancy. The receptors were sampled from a female donor in good health, enrolled as a control in a pregnancy study.

The chain recombines TRBV2 with TRBJ2-3, with 10 bases aligning to TRBD2. Germline CDR1 reads SNHLY; CDR2 reads FYNNEI. The J segment lost 1 base and the V segment lost 7 bases, leaving 14 bases of the junction unmatched. The CDR3 is 18 residues long. The CDR3 sequence: CASTSGSGGVRGTDTQYF. In DNA form, the CDR3 reads TGTGCCAGCACTTCCGGCAGCGGGGGGGTGAGAGGCACAGATACGCAGTATTTT. Full variable domain (remainder filled in from reference TRBV2 and TRBJ2-3): EPEVTQTPSHQVTQMGQEVILRCVPISNHLYFYWYRQILGQKVEFLVSFYNNEISEKSEIFDDQFSVERPDGSNFTLKIRSTKLEDSAMYFCASTSGSGGVRGTDTQYFGPGTRLTVL.

CDR3 protein: CASSLSGYEQYF. The CDR3 DNA is TGTGCCAGCAGCTTATCAGGGTACGAGCAGTACTTC. V and J are TRBV13 and TRBJ2-7; a weak D match, TRBD1 (5 bases). CDR3 length: 12 amino acids. Germline CDR1 PRHDT, CDR2 FYEKMQ (reference sequence). Deletions cut 2 bases from V and 4 bases from J, with 6 bases between. Full variable domain (rest looked up from reference TRBV13 and TRBJ2-7): AAGVIQSPRHLIKEKRETATLKCYPIPRHDTVYWYQQGPGQDPQFLISFYEKMQSDKGSIPDRFSAQQFSDYHSELNMSSLELGDSALYFCASSLSGYEQYFGPGTRLTVT.

The rearrangement uses TRBV27 and TRBJ1-5; 7 bases line up with TRBD1. Trimming removed 6 bases from V and 1 base from J; junction bases left unmatched: 6. Germline-derived CDR1 and CDR2 are MNHEY and SMNVEV (reference sequence). The CDR3 is 15 amino acids. The CDR3 DNA follows: TGTGCCAGCAGCCCAGGGACAGTAAGCAATCAGCCCCAGCATTTT. It encodes CASSPGTVSNQPQHF.

The J gene is TRBJ1-1, the V gene TRBV14; D is unresolved. CDR1 and CDR2 from the germline V gene are SGHDN and FVKESK. V was trimmed by 4 bases and J by 5 bases, leaving 11 bases between them. The CDR3 is 13 amino acids. CDR3 DNA sequence: TGTGCCAGCAGCCCGACCTCCGGGACTGAAGCTTTCTTT. Its translation: CASSPTSGTEAFF.

The chain recombines TRBV5-1 with TRBJ2-1; the match to TRBD2 covers 10 bases. The CDR3 length is 16 residues. Germline V gives CDR1 SGHRS, CDR2 YFSETQ. V lost 4 bases, J lost 3 bases, and 7 bases stayed unmatched. CDR3 protein: CASSLGVAGGYNEQFF. DNA for the CDR3: TGCGCCAGCAGCCTTGGGGTAGCGGGGGGCTACAATGAGCAGTTCTTC.

In this sample, this clone turned up once. The chain recombines TRBV7-9 with TRBJ1-1, with D maybe TRBD1 (6 bases). This CDR3 comprises 15 residues. Germline CDR1 is SEHNR and CDR2 is FQNEAQ (reference sequence). The germline V and J ends were trimmed by 4 bases and 1 base, with 13 bases remaining between them. CDR3 sequence: CASSSPTGPNTEAFF. The CDR3 DNA reads as TGTGCCAGCAGCTCGCCGACAGGCCCGAACACTGAAGCTTTCTTT.

This clone has more than one count but fewer than ten. This chain joins TRBV5-6 and TRBJ2-7, with D possibly TRBD2 on 5 matching bases. Germline CDR1 SGHDT, CDR2 YYEEEE. V lost 2 bases, J lost 1 base, and 7 bases lay in between. This CDR3 has 13 amino acids. The CDR3, as DNA: TGTGCCAGCAGCTTAGGGAGTTCCTACGAGCAGTACTTC. As protein: CASSLGSSYEQYF.

This chain joins TRBV19 and TRBJ2-5; perhaps TRBD1 as D (5 bases). The CDR3 is 15 residues long. In germline, CDR1 is LNHDA, CDR2 SQIVND (reference sequence). Trimming took off 6 bases at V and 3 bases at J, with 17 bases between the two ends. Written as DNA, the CDR3 is TGTGCCAGTAGCCACCTGACAGAGGAAAAAGAGACCCAGTACTTC. Its protein is CASSHLTEEKETQYF.

This rearrangement joins TRBV9 to TRBJ2-7; 13 bases align to TRBD2. The V gene end was trimmed by 0 bases and the J gene end by 0 bases; junction bases not matched to a gene: 3. Germline values: CDR1 SGDLS, CDR2 YYNGEE. The CDR3 has 17 amino acids. The CDR3, as DNA: TGTGCCAGCAGCGTAGGTTGGACTAGCGGGAGCTCCTACGAGCAGTACTTC. It is translated as CASSVGWTSGSSYEQYF.

The chain links TRBV30 to TRBJ2-6, with 8 bases fitting TRBD2. The CDR3 totals 13 residues. Germline lookup yields CDR1 GTSNPN and CDR2 SVGIG (reference sequence). V shed 3 bases and J 10 bases; nucleotides not matched to a gene: 5. The CDR3 DNA follows: TGTGCCTGGAGGCGGGAGGCCGAAAACGTCCTGACTTTC. Translated: CAWRREAENVLTF.

This clone has a single count. This chain connects TRBV19 to TRBJ2-5, with 7 nucleotides matching TRBD1. V was clipped by 3 bases and J by 0 bases; unmatched bases: 4. The CDR3 has 15 residues. Germline CDR1 is LNHDA and CDR2 is SQIVND (reference sequence). The CDR3 loop is CASSIRGQNQETQYF. The DNA for the CDR3 is TGTGCCAGTAGTATTAGGGGACAGAACCAAGAGACCCAGTACTTC.

The CDR3 DNA reads TGTGCCAGCTCCGGGACAAGAGGGACCCAGTACTTC. Translated, it gives CASSGTRGTQYF. The chain carries TRBV6-5 and TRBJ2-5, with D perhaps TRBD1 (6 bases). Per the germline V gene, CDR1 is MNHEY and CDR2 is SVGAGI. This CDR3 has 12 residues. V lost 8 bases and J 7 bases, leaving 14 bases between the germline ends.

The chain combines TRBV10-3 with TRBJ2-1; TRBD2 matches 9 bases. The CDR3 length is 13 residues. V lost 7 bases to trimming and J lost 10 bases; unmatched junction nucleotides: 8. Per the germline V gene, CDR1 is ENHRY and CDR2 is SYGVKD. The CDR3 DNA follows: TGTGCCATCAAGGCGGGGGGGACGGGCGAGCAGTTCTTC. Its translation is CAIKAGGTGEQFF.

This chain links TRBV5-6 with TRBJ2-3; D gene uncertain. This CDR3 comprises 14 residues. V lost 4 bases and J 2 bases, leaving 11 bases between the germline ends. CDR1 and CDR2 (germline): SGHDT, YYEEEE. The DNA of the CDR3 is TGTGCCAGCAGCAGCAACCTTTTCACAGATACGCAGTATTTT. Translated, it gives CASSSNLFTDTQYF.

CDR3: CASSQGFFKGAKNSPLHF. The CDR3 bases are TGTGCCAGCAGCCAAGGATTTTTTAAGGGGGCGAAGAATTCACCCCTCCACTTT. The chain uses TRBV14 and TRBJ1-6; 7 nucleotides align to TRBD1. J was trimmed by 7 bases and V by 1 base; bases with no gene match: 13. Per germline, CDR1 SGHDN and CDR2 FVKESK. The CDR3 runs 18 residues.

V gene TRBV20-1 combines with J gene TRBJ1-1; maybe TRBD1 (5 bases). The CDR3 has 11 amino acids. Trimming removed 3 bases at V and 8 bases at J, with 10 bases between. CDR1 DFQATT and CDR2 SNEGSKA come from the germline V gene (reference sequence). The CDR3 loop is CSASHGGEAFF. In DNA, the CDR3 is TGCAGTGCTAGCCACGGGGGGGAAGCTTTCTTT.

V gene TRBV2 combines with J gene TRBJ2-6; D perhaps matches TRBD2 (6 bases). There are 15 residues in the CDR3. Per the germline V gene, CDR1 is SNHLY and CDR2 is FYNNEI. The V end was cut by 8 bases, the J end by 0 bases, with 11 bases between. CDR3 nucleotide sequence: TGTGCCAGCCAACTGGAGGGCTCTGGGGCCAACGTCCTGACTTTC. Protein sequence: CASQLEGSGANVLTF.

The chain is built from TRBV19 and TRBJ1-4; possibly TRBD1 for D (6 bases). CDR3 length: 15 residues. V was shortened by 3 bases and J by 8 bases, with 16 bases between the two germline ends. Germline V gives CDR1 LNHDA, CDR2 SQIVND (reference sequence). In nucleotides, the CDR3 is TGTGCCAGTAGTATGACAGGTCCCAGGGACGAAAAACTGTTTTTT. Translated, it gives CASSMTGPRDEKLFF.

The V gene is TRBV7-2, the J gene TRBJ1-1; perhaps TRBD1 as D (6 bases). The germline CDR1 and CDR2 sequences are SGHTA and FQGNSA. The CDR3 has 15 residues. V lost 2 bases and J 0 bases, leaving 10 bases between the germline ends. The CDR3 reads CASSLWQGLNTEAFF. For the CDR3, the DNA is TGTGCCAGCAGCTTATGGCAGGGGTTGAACACTGAAGCTTTCTTT.

The chain couples TRBV7-9 to TRBJ1-6; tentative D call: TRBD1 (6 bases). Trimming took off 5 bases at V and 5 bases at J, with 13 bases between the two ends. CDR1 and CDR2 (germline): SEHNR, FQNEAQ (reference sequence). The CDR3 consists of 15 residues. The CDR3 reads CASSTTGSNNSPLHF. In nucleotides, the CDR3 is TGTGCCAGCAGCACCACAGGGTCAAATAATTCACCCCTCCACTTT.

This chain uses TRBV6-4 with TRBJ1-1; tentatively, D is TRBD1 (5 bases). CDR3 length equals 13 residues. Germline CDR1 and CDR2: MRHNA and SNTAGT. V gave up 6 bases and J gave up 0 bases, with 8 bases separating them. CDR3 DNA: TGTGCCAGCAGAGGCAGGGTGAACACTGAAGCTTTCTTT. This translates into CASRGRVNTEAFF.

The chain combines TRBV7-2 with TRBJ2-5; TRBD2 might be the D (5 bases). The DNA end favors TRBJ2-7, so the J call may be wrong. The germline V gene encodes CDR1 SGHTA and CDR2 FQGNSA. The CDR3 is 18 amino acids. Here the CDR3 reads CASSILSPASSSSYEQYF. The CDR3 DNA reads TGTGCCAGCAGCATCCTGTCACCGGCTAGCTCCAGCTCCTACGAGCAGTACTTC.

The chain employs TRBV15 and TRBJ1-2; no reliable D call. The germline V gene has CDR1 LNHNV and CDR2 YYDKDF (reference sequence). Trimming removed 8 bases from V and 8 bases from J, with 15 bases in between. The CDR3 is 12 amino acids. This CDR3 is CATGGELSGYTF. CDR3 coding DNA: TGTGCCACCGGCGGGGAGTTGAGCGGCTACACCTTC.

The genes are TRBV19 and TRBJ2-5; weak D call: TRBD1 (6 bases). Germline CDR1 LNHDA, CDR2 SQIVND (reference sequence). The ends were cut back, 5 bases at V and 2 bases at J, with 12 bases in the middle. This CDR3 region has 14 residues. CDR3 sequence reads: CASSSGTHQETQYF. CDR3 coding DNA: TGTGCCAGTAGTTCCGGGACACATCAAGAGACCCAGTACTTC. The entire variable domain, with the rest obtained from reference TRBV19 and TRBJ2-5, is as follows: DGGITQSPKYLFRKEGQNVTLSCEQNLNHDAMYWYRQDPGQGLRLIYYSQIVNDFQKGDIAEGYSVSREKKESFPLTVTSAQKNPTAFYLCASSSGTHQETQYFGPGTRLLVL.

The chain joins TRBV7-7 to TRBJ2-2; 7 bases fit TRBD2. The CDR3 length is 18 residues. The germline CDR1 and CDR2 sequences are SSHAT and FNYEAQ (reference sequence). V lost 3 bases and J lost 0; bases outside the gene matches: 10. The CDR3 sequence: CASSFSTSANTNTGELFF. In DNA form, the CDR3 reads TGTGCCAGCAGCTTCAGCACTAGCGCCAATACGAACACCGGGGAGCTGTTTTTT.

The rearrangement uses TRBV30 and TRBJ2-2, with 7 positions matching TRBD1. Germline CDR1 reads GTSNPN; CDR2 reads SVGIG (reference sequence). The length of the CDR3 is 16 residues. The junction had 9 bases not matched to a gene; V was cut back by 0 bases and J by 5 bases. For the CDR3, the DNA is TGTGCCTGGAGTGTACTGGGGCCAGGGGGTACCGGGGAGCTGTTTTTT. Translating gives CAWSVLGPGGTGELFF.

This chain links TRBV5-1 with TRBJ2-3; D is perhaps TRBD2 (5 bases). CDR1 and CDR2 (germline): SGHRS, YFSETQ. The V gene lost 4 bases and the J gene lost 1 base, with 10 bases spanning the gap. This CDR3 has 14 amino acids. As DNA, the CDR3 is TGCGCCAGCAGCCCCGCGGGCGGCACAGATACGCAGTATTTT. Translated: CASSPAGGTDTQYF.